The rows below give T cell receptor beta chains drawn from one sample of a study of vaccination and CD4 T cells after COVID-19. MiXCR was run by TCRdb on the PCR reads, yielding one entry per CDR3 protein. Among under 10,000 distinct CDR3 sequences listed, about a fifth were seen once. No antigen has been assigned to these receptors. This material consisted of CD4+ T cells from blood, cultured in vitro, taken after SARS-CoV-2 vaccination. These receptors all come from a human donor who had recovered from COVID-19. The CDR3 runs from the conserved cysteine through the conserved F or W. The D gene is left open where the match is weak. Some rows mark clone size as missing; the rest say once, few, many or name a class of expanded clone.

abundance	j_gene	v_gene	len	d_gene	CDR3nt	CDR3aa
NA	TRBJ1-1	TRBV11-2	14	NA	TGTGCCAGCAGCCTCAGGGGCCGCGAGGCTGAAGCTTTCTTT	CASSLRGREAEAFF
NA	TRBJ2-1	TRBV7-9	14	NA	TGTGCCAGCAGCTTAGGCCTAGAGATCAATGAGCAGTTCTTC	CASSLGLEINEQFF
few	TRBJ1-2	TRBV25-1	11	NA	TGTGCCAGCAGTCTCAACTATGGCTACACCTTC	CASSLNYGYTF
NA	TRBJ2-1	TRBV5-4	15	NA	TGTGCCAGCAGCGCCCAGGCGGCCGGATACAATGAGCAGTTCTTC	CASSAQAAGYNEQFF
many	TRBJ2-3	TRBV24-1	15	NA	TGTGCCACCAGTGAAGAGGGGGGGAGGACAGATACGCAGTATTTT	CATSEEGGRTDTQYF
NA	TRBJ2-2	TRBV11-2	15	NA	TGTGCCAGCAGCTTACGACCTTTGAACACCGGGGAGCTGTTTTTT	CASSLRPLNTGELFF
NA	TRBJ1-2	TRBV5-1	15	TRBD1	TGCGCCAGCAGCTTTACAGGGGCGACGGACTATGGCTACACCTTC	CASSFTGATDYGYTF
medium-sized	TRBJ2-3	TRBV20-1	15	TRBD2	TGCAGTGCCCCCTCAAGCGGGGGCCCCACAGATACGCAGTATTTT	CSAPSSGGPTDTQYF
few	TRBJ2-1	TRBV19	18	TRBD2	TGTGCCAGTAGTATAGAACGGGTTAGCGGGAGGGCCAGGAATGAGCAGTTCTTC	CASSIERVSGRARNEQFF
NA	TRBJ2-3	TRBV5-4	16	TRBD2	TGTGCCAGCAGCTTGGCCGGGAGGGGTGAAACAGATACGCAGTATTTT	CASSLAGRGETDTQYF
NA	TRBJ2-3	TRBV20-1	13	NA	TGCAGTGCTGAGGGACGAGGCACAGATACGCAGTATTTT	CSAEGRGTDTQYF
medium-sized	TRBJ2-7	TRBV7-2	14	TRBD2	TGTGCCAGCAGCTTAACTAGCGGGAGGGGGGAGCAGTACTTC	CASSLTSGRGEQYF
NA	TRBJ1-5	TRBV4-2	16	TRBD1	TGTGCCAGCAGCCAAAGGACAGGGGATAGCAATCAGCCCCAGCATTTT	CASSQRTGDSNQPQHF
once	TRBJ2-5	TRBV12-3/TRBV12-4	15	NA	TGTGCCAGCAGTTCGTACATTATAGGACAAGAGACCCAGTACTTC	CASSSYIIGQETQYF
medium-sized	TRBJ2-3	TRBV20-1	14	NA	TGCAGTGCTAGAAGCGCCCGCCGCACAGATACGCAGTATTTT	CSARSARRTDTQYF
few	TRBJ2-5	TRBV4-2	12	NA	TGTGCCAGCAGCCATAGTGGAGAGACCCAGTACTTC	CASSHSGETQYF
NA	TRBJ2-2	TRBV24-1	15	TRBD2	TGTGCCACCAGTGATCTAGCGGGGGACACCGGGGAGCTGTTTTTT	CATSDLAGDTGELFF
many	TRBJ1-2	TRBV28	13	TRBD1	TGTGCCAGCAGTTTACTAACAGGGGCGGGCTACACCTTC	CASSLLTGAGYTF
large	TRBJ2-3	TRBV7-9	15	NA	TGTGCCAGCAGCACCCCCAGCTTGAGCGCAGATACGCAGTATTTT	CASSTPSLSADTQYF
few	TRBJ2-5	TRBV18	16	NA	TGTGCCAGCTCACTCTACCGGGACATGATCCAAGAGACCCAGTACTTC	CASSLYRDMIQETQYF
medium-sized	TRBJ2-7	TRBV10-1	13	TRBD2	TGCGCCAGCAGTGAGTCGGGGACTAGGGCGCAGTACTTC	CASSESGTRAQYF
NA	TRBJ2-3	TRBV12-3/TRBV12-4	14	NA	TGTGCCAGTGGAACTAGCAATCGGCCAGATACGCAGTATTTT	CASGTSNRPDTQYF
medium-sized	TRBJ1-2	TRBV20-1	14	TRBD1	TGCAGTGCTAGAGGGACAGGGTGGTGGGATGGCTACACCTTC	CSARGTGWWDGYTF
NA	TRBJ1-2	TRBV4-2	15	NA	TGTGCCAGCAGCCAAAGGGAGGGCAGGGACTATGGCTACACCTTC	CASSQREGRDYGYTF
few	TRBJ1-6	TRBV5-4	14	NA	TGTGCCAGCAGCCGTGGGGGTGGGGATTCACCCCTCCACTTT	CASSRGGGDSPLHF
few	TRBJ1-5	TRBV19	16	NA	TGTGCCAGTAGTATGGGTGGGGTGCGGAGCAATCAGCCCCAGCATTTT	CASSMGGVRSNQPQHF
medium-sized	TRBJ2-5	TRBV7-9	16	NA	TGTGCCAGCAGCTTAGCGAGGGCTGTCCGGGGGGAGACCCAGTACTTC	CASSLARAVRGETQYF
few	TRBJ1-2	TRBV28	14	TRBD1	TGTGCCAGCAGTTTATCCCTGACAGGGTATGGCTACACCTTC	CASSLSLTGYGYTF
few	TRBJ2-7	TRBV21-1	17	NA	TGTGCCAGCAGCAAAGATCCCCGACACAGGGGCCGAAGGGAGCAGTACTTC	CASSKDPRHRGRREQYF
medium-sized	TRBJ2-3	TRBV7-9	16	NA	TGTGCCAGCAGCTTAGTTGCCTGGGGGAGCACAGATACGCAGTATTTT	CASSLVAWGSTDTQYF
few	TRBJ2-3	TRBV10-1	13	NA	TGCGCCAGCAGTGAGTCGGGCACGGGTACGCAGTATTTT	CASSESGTGTQYF